The present T cell receptor beta chain was sequenced within a study of blood T cells in healthy people across ages. This CDR3 is 17 amino acids long. Trimming removed 2 bases at V and 7 bases at J, with 21 bases between. Germline CDR1 is SNHLY and CDR2 is FYNNEI. Worth noting for this clonotype: As yet, its antigen is unknown.

Findings and caveats of the study: Diversity estimates drawn from one million T cells were deemed underestimates. Both higher diversity and more naive CD4+ cells marked long-lived donors when set against aged donors. Roughly linear age-related decline in beta diversity appeared, significant by age 40.

The use of a sample-barcoded 5' primer and a J-beta primer mix characterized a second PCR of about 7 to 12 cycles. MiXCR was run by TCRdb on the 5' RACE reads, yielding one entry per CDR3 protein. The profile shows 700,000 to 950,000 distinct CDR3 sequences, over 45% of them singletons. Collection of ten milliliters of peripheral blood was performed for each donor. This clonotype was obtained from a young man in good health. The J gene is TRBJ2-4, the V gene TRBV2; the D is unclear. Sequenced sample: blood. The CDR3, as DNA: TGTGCCAGCAGTGAATACGGTTCCGTGGCCGAGTGGAACATTCAGTACTTC. Protein sequence: CASSEYGSVAEWNIQYF.